This passage covers 10 T cell receptor beta chains from one sample sequenced in a study of shared clonotypes between healthy human individuals. TCRdb keeps only in-frame clones here, not all; method: immunoSEQ multiplex PCR. This table holds around 200,000 clones, 65% to 70% found once. The sample consisted of memory CD4+ T cells sorted from blood. Subset described: CD45RA-negative fraction. These receptors were collected from a man younger than 45 in good health.

The chain recombines TRBV7-2 with TRBJ2-5; tentative D call: TRBD1 (5 bases). The ends were cut back, 1 base at V and 4 bases at J, with 10 bases in the middle. The CDR3 is 14 residues long. Looked up from germline, CDR1 is SGHTA and CDR2 is FQGNSA. DNA of the CDR3: TGTGCCAGCAGCTTAGGATCAGGGCGAGAGACCCAGTACTTC. Residues: CASSLGSGRETQYF.

This chain uses TRBV7-2 with TRBJ2-1; 8 nucleotides align to TRBD2. V lost 5 bases and J lost 2; bases outside the gene matches: 5. CDR1 SGHTA and CDR2 FQGNSA come from the germline V gene. This CDR3 has 15 amino acids. The CDR3 DNA is TGTGCCAGCAGCCGACGGGAGGGGGCCTACAATGAGCAGTTCTTC. This gives the protein CASSRREGAYNEQFF.

In this sample, this clone turned up once. The rearrangement links TRBV2 to TRBJ2-1; D is ambiguous. The CDR3 contains 12 residues. CDR1 SNHLY and CDR2 FYNNEI come from the germline V gene. V was shortened by 4 bases and J by 3 bases, with 4 bases between the two germline ends. CDR3 residues: CASSGGYNEQFF. CDR3 coding DNA: TGTGCCAGCAGTGGGGGCTACAATGAGCAGTTCTTC.

The rearrangement joins TRBV2 to TRBJ2-1; D uncertain. Germline CDR1 is SNHLY and CDR2 is FYNNEI. V shed 6 bases and J shed 9 bases, with 15 bases lying between them. The CDR3 is 13 residues long. DNA of the CDR3: TGTGCCAGCAGGGGCCCCACGGGCAGTGAGCAGTTCTTC. Its protein product is CASRGPTGSEQFF. Full variable domain (outside the CDR3, taken from reference TRBV2 and TRBJ2-1): EPEVTQTPSHQVTQMGQEVILRCVPISNHLYFYWYRQILGQKVEFLVSFYNNEISEKSEIFDDQFSVERPDGSNFTLKIRSTKLEDSAMYFCASRGPTGSEQFFGPGTRLTVL.

This clone was detected only a few times. The chain is built from TRBV6-5 and TRBJ1-5; D is perhaps TRBD1 (5 bases). CDR3 length equals 13 residues. Per the germline V gene, CDR1 is MNHEY and CDR2 is SVGAGI. V dropped 5 bases and J dropped 7 bases, with 12 bases sitting between them. This chain's CDR3 is CASSQGRRQPQHF. CDR3 sequence (DNA): TGTGCCAGCAGTCAGGGACGACGACAGCCCCAGCATTTT.

This chain links TRBV14 with TRBJ2-3, with D uncertain. This CDR3 is 15 amino acids long. Germline V gene sequence: CDR1 SGHDN, CDR2 FVKESK. Trimming cost V 4 bases and J 1 base, with 12 bases left between them. CDR3 nucleotide sequence: TGTGCCAGCAGCCCTGGAAGGTGGGGCACAGATACGCAGTATTTT. This encodes CASSPGRWGTDTQYF.

V is TRBV5-1 and J is TRBJ2-5, with 8 bases lining up with TRBD1. J lost 5 bases, V lost 1 base, and 4 bases had no gene match. Looked up from germline, CDR1 is SGHRS and CDR2 is YFSETQ. The CDR3 runs 14 residues. The CDR3 DNA is TGCGCCAGCAGCTTGCAGACAGGGGTGGAGACCCAGTACTTC. Translating it yields CASSLQTGVETQYF.

The chain recombines TRBV6-6 with TRBJ2-2; D may be TRBD1 or TRBD2 (5 bases each). The CDR3 runs 16 residues. Germline V lookup: CDR1 MNHNY, CDR2 SVGAGI (reference sequence). V lost 0 bases and J lost 4, with 12 bases in between. CDR3 sequence: CASSYSGTRVTGELFF. In DNA, the CDR3 is TGTGCCAGCAGTTACTCAGGGACCAGAGTCACCGGGGAGCTGTTTTTT.

The chain is built from TRBV18 and TRBJ2-2; D is unclear. This CDR3 has 13 residues. Germline CDR1 and CDR2: KGHSH and LQKENI. The ends were cut back, 6 bases at V and 3 bases at J, with 8 bases in the middle. The CDR3 nucleotides are TGTGCCAGCTCCCGACTTGACACCGGGGAGCTGTTTTTT. This sequence encodes CASSRLDTGELFF.

A note on this clone: A much larger clone differs from this one at a single base, so this may be a read error. The same CDR3 also results from other DNA sequences found in this sample. V and J are TRBV6-5 and TRBJ2-7; D gene uncertain. V lost 4 bases and J lost 3, with 4 bases in between. The CDR3 spans 11 residues. Germline CDR1 reads MNHEY; CDR2 reads SVGAGI. This CDR3 is CASSSLYEQYF. The DNA of the CDR3 is TGTGCCAGCAGTTCCCTCTACGAGCAGTACTTC.